This is a list of T cell receptor beta chains from one sample in a study of blood T cell repertoires in COVID-19. Libraries were prepared by immunoSEQ multiplex PCR; TCRdb keeps only in-frame clonotypes and omits some of them. Of 50,000 to 55,000 clones in the sample, about 83% were seen once. Sequencing input: peripheral blood. The receptors were gathered from a man between 45 and 60 years old with acute or convalescent COVID-19. The CDR3 runs from the conserved cysteine through the conserved F or W. The D gene is left open where the match is weak. Some rows have no size entry. The others give once, few or many, or a class for an expanded clone.

V gene	J gene	D gene	clone size	CDR3 DNA	CDR3 protein
TRBV28	TRBJ2-1	TRBD2	once	TGTGCCGTCACGGCGGGAGACTACAATGAGCAGTTCTTC	CAVTAGDYNEQFF
TRBV5-1	TRBJ1-1	TRBD1	-	TGCGCCAGCAGCTTGGAACCAGGGGGTTACACTGAAGCTTTCTTT	CASSLEPGGYTEAFF
TRBV2	TRBJ2-7	TRBD1	-	TGTGCCAGCGGTGACAGGGGGGCATACGAGCAGTACTTC	CASGDRGAYEQYF
TRBV28	TRBJ1-5	-	few	TGTGGGGTCGACAGCACTATGATTAGAGATCCCCAGCATTTT	CGVDSTMIRDPQHF
TRBV13	TRBJ2-7	TRBD1	-	TGTGCCAGCAGCAGAAGGGACAGAGTCTTTACGTCCTACGAGCAGTACTTC	CASSRRDRVFTSYEQYF
TRBV15	TRBJ1-2	-	-	TGTGCCACCAGCAGAGATCAAGATGGGCCCTATGGCTACACCTTC	CATSRDQDGPYGYTF
TRBV11-2	TRBJ2-5	-	-	TGTGCCAGCAGCTTAGGAGTGGGGCAATGGGAGACCCAGTACTTC	CASSLGVGQWETQYF
TRBV3-1/TRBV3-2	TRBJ2-7	TRBD1	-	TGTGCCAGCAGTTACAGGGGCGCTACCGCGAAACAGTACTTC	CASSYRGATAKQYF
TRBV28	TRBJ1-4	TRBD1	once	TGTGCCAGCCGCCATGGAGGGGGACAGAGGGAAAAACTGTTTTTT	CASRHGGGQREKLFF
TRBV5-8	TRBJ1-1	TRBD1	-	TGTGCCAGCAGCCCCGGACAGGGTTTTGAAGCTTTCTTT	CASSPGQGFEAFF
TRBV5-1	TRBJ1-1	-	-	TGCGCCAGCAGCTTGCGGGATGGGGCTGAAGCTTTCTTT	CASSLRDGAEAFF
TRBV6-5	TRBJ2-2	-	-	TGTGCCAGCGGTATACTAGGATCATCCGGGGAGCTGTTTTTT	CASGILGSSGELFF
TRBV28	TRBJ2-5	-	-	TGTGCCACCACGGAGAGTAGCTCCTGGACCCAGTACTTC	CATTESSSWTQYF
TRBV9	TRBJ1-3	-	-	TGTGCCAGCAGCGTAGATTTCGCACAAGGAAACACCATATATTTT	CASSVDFAQGNTIYF
TRBV7-9	TRBJ1-1	-	-	TGTGCCAGCAGCTTAGGGGGCAGGGGCACTGAAGCTTTCTTT	CASSLGGRGTEAFF
TRBV11-2	TRBJ2-5	-	-	TGTGCCAGCAGCCGTTCGATTCAGGGGCCCCAAGAGACCCAGTACTTC	CASSRSIQGPQETQYF
TRBV15	TRBJ1-2	TRBD1	-	TGTGCCACCAGCAGAGCAAGACAGGGTCCCTATGGCTACACCTTC	CATSRARQGPYGYTF
TRBV6-4	TRBJ2-3	-	few	TGTGCCAGCAGTGAATATGGTCTCCAGGCAGATACGCAGTATTTT	CASSEYGLQADTQYF